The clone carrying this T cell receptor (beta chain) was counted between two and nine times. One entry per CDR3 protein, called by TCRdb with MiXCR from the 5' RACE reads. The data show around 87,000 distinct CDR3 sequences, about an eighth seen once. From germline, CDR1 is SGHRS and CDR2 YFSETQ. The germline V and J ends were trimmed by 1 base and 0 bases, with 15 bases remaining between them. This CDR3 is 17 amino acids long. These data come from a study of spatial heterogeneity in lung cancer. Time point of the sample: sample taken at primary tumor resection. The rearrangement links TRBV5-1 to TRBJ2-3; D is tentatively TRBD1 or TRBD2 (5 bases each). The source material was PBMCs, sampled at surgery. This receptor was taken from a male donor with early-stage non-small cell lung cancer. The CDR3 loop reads CASSLRGAVYSTDTQYF. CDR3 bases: TGCGCCAGCAGCTTGAGAGGGGCTGTGTATAGCACAGATACGCAGTATTTT.